Listed below are T cell receptor beta chains from one sample, sequenced in a study of cytomegalovirus exposure and HLA in healthy donors. Sequencing used immunoSEQ multiplex PCR; TCRdb keeps in-frame clones, though not all of them. The table has about 180,000 clones, around 85% seen once. Material: PBMCs. These receptors were obtained from a man aged 18 to 29 in good health and CMV-seropositive. Both conserved end residues are part of each CDR3. A D gene is named only where the DNA matches it firmly. Not every row has a clone size; where given, it reads once, few, many or a size class.

>-|TRBV30|-|TRBJ1-1
CAWSIAVLNTEAFF
TGTGCCTGGAGTATTGCAGTCTTGAACACTGAAGCTTTCTTT
>-|TRBV4-2|-|TRBJ1-1
CASSQVGLNTEAFF
TGTGCCAGCAGCCAAGTGGGGCTGAACACTGAAGCTTTCTTT
>-|TRBV5-1|-|TRBJ2-5
CASRPTEGRETQYF
TGCGCCAGCAGGCCGACCGAGGGCCGGGAGACCCAGTACTTC
>TRBD1|TRBV27|once|TRBJ2-3
CASRRGQGIADTQYF
TGTGCCAGCAGGCGAGGACAGGGGATCGCAGATACGCAGTATTTT
>-|TRBV11-3|-|TRBJ2-2
CASSSYTENTGELFF
TGTGCCAGCAGCTCTTACACAGAGAACACCGGGGAGCTGTTTTTT
>TRBD2|TRBV7-3|-|TRBJ2-7
CASSLMPSGRNEQYF
TGTGCCAGCAGCTTAATGCCTAGCGGGAGAAACGAGCAGTACTTC
>TRBD1|TRBV7-3|-|TRBJ2-2
CASSPDNRGASFANTGELFF
TGTGCCAGCAGCCCCGACAACAGGGGTGCATCCTTCGCGAACACCGGGGAGCTGTTTTTT
>-|TRBV28|-|TRBJ2-5
CASSKRVFVETQYF
TGTGCCAGCAGTAAGAGGGTCTTTGTGGAGACCCAGTACTTC
>-|TRBV11-3|-|TRBJ2-2
CASSLDPTGELFF
TGTGCCAGCAGCTTAGATCCAACCGGGGAGCTGTTTTTT
>-|TRBV28|-|TRBJ2-5
CASSLSRRGMGETQYF
TGTGCCAGCAGTTTGTCCCGACGAGGGATGGGGGAGACCCAGTACTTC
>-|TRBV6-1|-|TRBJ2-1
CASGEGLRSYNEQFF
TGTGCCAGCGGTGAAGGTCTGAGATCCTACAATGAGCAGTTCTTC
>-|TRBV29-1|once|TRBJ1-2
CSITRGTDYGYTF
TGCAGCATAACGCGGGGGACGGACTATGGCTACACCTTC
>-|TRBV28|few|TRBJ1-1
CASSSPLLGADTEAFF
TGTGCCAGCAGTTCACCACTTTTGGGGGCTGATACTGAAGCTTTCTTT
>TRBD1|TRBV7-2|-|TRBJ2-2
CASSPRQGRTGELFF
TGTGCCAGCAGCCCTCGACAGGGAAGGACCGGGGAGCTGTTTTTT
>-|TRBV28|-|TRBJ1-2
CASSSEAGQGYTF
TGTGCCAGCAGTTCCGAGGCAGGGCAAGGCTACACCTTC
>TRBD1|TRBV29-1|-|TRBJ1-1
CSGQGAVTEAFF
TGCAGCGGACAGGGGGCAGTCACTGAAGCTTTCTTT
>-|TRBV12-1|-|TRBJ2-3
CASMGADTQYF
TGTGCCAGCATGGGCGCAGATACGCAGTATTTT
>-|TRBV5-5|-|TRBJ2-5
CASSLRLGSSVQETQYF
TGTGCCAGCAGCTTGAGGCTCGGGTCGTCGGTACAAGAGACCCAGTACTTC
>-|TRBV6-5|-|TRBJ1-2
CASSYSGGDGYTF
TGTGCCAGCAGTTACTCGGGAGGGGATGGCTACACCTTC
>-|TRBV5-1|-|TRBJ2-1
CASSTSTTGSRGHNEQFF
TGCGCCAGCAGCACATCTACGACAGGAAGTCGAGGGCACAATGAGCAGTTCTTC
>-|TRBV11-2|-|TRBJ2-1
CASSYQGSSYNEQFF
TGTGCCAGCAGCTACCAGGGGAGCTCCTACAATGAGCAGTTCTTC
>-|TRBV7-9|-|TRBJ2-3
CASFRLLPRTDTQYF
TGTGCCAGCTTCCGCCTTCTCCCTAGAACAGATACGCAGTATTTT
>-|TRBV7-3|-|TRBJ1-1
CASRTSPGTEAFF
TGTGCCAGCAGAACCTCACCGGGAACTGAAGCTTTCTTT
>TRBD1|TRBV2|-|TRBJ1-2
CASGDRDGYTF
TGTGCCAGCGGGGACAGGGATGGCTACACCTTC
>TRBD2|TRBV28|-|TRBJ2-7
CASSTWTSGTYEQYF
TGTGCCAGCAGTACCTGGACTAGCGGGACCTACGAGCAGTACTTC
>-|TRBV5-1|-|TRBJ1-4
CASSLEGMTNEKLFF
TGCGCCAGCAGCTTGGAGGGGATGACTAATGAAAAACTGTTTTTT
>-|TRBV6-1|few|TRBJ2-5
CASSEFQEETQYF
TGTGCCAGCAGTGAATTCCAGGAAGAGACCCAGTACTTC
>TRBD1|TRBV7-9|-|TRBJ1-1
CASSATSAGQSLAFF
TGTGCCAGCAGCGCAACAAGCGCGGGACAGAGCTTAGCTTTCTTT
>-|TRBV30|-|TRBJ1-1
CAWGPRDAEAFF
TGTGCCTGGGGGCCTCGAGACGCTGAAGCTTTCTTT
>-|TRBV5-1|-|TRBJ1-4
CASSDLGSTNEKLFF
TGCGCCAGCAGCGACCTCGGGTCAACTAATGAAAAACTGTTTTTT
>TRBD2|TRBV11-3|-|TRBJ2-3
CASSLAGRADTQYF
TGTGCCAGCAGCTTAGCCGGGAGGGCAGATACGCAGTATTTT
>TRBD1|TRBV18|-|TRBJ1-2
CASSPRGQLSTYGYTF
TGTGCCAGCTCACCACGGGGACAGCTCAGTACTTATGGCTACACCTTC
>-|TRBV5-1|-|TRBJ2-2
CASSLVEVTGELFF
TGCGCCAGCAGCTTGGTAGAGGTCACCGGGGAGCTGTTTTTT
>TRBD1|TRBV6-1|once|TRBJ2-7
CASSDPFRDRRYEQYF
TGTGCCAGCAGTGATCCCTTCCGGGACAGGCGCTACGAGCAGTACTTC
>-|TRBV5-1|-|TRBJ2-7
CASSFAGQAYEQYF
TGCGCCAGCAGCTTTGCCGGTCAGGCCTACGAGCAGTACTTC
>-|TRBV6-1|few|TRBJ1-2
CASSAEVVYGYTF
TGTGCCAGCAGTGCGGAGGTTGTCTATGGCTACACCTTC
>TRBD1|TRBV5-1|-|TRBJ2-1
CASSLETGDNEQFF
TGCGCCAGCAGCTTGGAGACAGGGGATAATGAGCAGTTCTTC